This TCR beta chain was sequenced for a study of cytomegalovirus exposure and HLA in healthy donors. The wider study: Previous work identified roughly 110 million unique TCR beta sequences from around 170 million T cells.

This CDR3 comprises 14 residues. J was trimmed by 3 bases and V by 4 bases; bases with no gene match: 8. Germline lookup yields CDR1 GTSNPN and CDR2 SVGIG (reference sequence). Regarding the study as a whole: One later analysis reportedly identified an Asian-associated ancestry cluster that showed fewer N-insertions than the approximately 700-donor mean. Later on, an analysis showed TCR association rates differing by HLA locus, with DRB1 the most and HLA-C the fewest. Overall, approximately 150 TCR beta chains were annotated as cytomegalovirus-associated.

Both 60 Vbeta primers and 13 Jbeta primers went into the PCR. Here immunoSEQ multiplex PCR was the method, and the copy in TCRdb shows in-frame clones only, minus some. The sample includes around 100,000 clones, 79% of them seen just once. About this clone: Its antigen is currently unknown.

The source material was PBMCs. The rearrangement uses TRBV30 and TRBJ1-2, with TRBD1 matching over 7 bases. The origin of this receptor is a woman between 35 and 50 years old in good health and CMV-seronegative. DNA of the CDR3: TGTGCCTGGACCATGGGACAGCTACACTATGGCTACACCTTC. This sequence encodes CAWTMGQLHYGYTF.